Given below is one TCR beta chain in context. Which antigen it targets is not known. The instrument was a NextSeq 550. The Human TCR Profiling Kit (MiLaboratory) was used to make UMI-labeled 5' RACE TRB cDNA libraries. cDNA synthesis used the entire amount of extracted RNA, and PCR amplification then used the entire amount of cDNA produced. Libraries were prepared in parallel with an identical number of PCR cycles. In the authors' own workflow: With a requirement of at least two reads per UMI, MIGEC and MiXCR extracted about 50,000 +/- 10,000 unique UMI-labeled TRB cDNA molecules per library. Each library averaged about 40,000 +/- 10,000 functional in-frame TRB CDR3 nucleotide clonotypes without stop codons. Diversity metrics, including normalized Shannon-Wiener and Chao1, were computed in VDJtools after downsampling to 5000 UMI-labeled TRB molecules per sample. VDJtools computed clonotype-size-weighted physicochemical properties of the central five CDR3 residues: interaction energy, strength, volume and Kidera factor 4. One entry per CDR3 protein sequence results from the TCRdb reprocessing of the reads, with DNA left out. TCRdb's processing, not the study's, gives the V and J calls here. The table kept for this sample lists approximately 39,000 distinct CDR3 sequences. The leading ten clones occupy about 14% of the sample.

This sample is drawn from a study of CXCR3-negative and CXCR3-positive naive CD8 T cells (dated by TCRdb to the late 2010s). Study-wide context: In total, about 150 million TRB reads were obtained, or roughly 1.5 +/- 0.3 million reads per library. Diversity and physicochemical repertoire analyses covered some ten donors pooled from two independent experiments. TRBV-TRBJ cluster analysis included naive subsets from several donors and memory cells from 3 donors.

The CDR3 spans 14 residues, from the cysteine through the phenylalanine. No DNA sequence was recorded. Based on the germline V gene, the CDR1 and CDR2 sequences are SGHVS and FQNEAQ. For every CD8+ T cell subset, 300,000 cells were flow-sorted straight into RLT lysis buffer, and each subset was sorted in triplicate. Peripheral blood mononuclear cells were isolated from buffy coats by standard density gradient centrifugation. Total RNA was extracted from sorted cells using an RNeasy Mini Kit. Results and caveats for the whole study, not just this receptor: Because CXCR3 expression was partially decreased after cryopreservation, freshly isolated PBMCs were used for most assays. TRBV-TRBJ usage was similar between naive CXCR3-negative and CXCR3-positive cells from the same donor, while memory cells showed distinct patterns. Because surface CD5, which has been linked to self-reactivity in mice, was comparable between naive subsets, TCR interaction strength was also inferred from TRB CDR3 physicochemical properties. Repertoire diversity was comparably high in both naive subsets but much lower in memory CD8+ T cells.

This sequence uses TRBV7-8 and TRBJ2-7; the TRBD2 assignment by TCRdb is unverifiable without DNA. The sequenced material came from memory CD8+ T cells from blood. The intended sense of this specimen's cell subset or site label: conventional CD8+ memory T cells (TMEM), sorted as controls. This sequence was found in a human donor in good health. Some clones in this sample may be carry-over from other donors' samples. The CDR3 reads CASSLAALAYEQYF.